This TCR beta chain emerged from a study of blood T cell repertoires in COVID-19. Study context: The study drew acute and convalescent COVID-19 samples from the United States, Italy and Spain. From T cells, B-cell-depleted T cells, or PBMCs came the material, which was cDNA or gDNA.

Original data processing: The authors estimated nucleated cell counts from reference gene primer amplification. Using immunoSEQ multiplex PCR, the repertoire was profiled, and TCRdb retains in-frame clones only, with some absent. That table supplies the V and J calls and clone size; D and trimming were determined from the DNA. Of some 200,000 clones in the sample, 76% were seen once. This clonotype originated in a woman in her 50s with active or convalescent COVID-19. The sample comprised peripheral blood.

DNA for the CDR3: TGTGCCAGTAGTATCGGGGTGTCTGAAAAACTGTTTTTT. This gives the protein CASSIGVSEKLFF. The rearrangement uses TRBV19 and TRBJ1-4; unclear D gene. Per the germline V gene, CDR1 is LNHDA and CDR2 is SQIVND (reference sequence). This CDR3 has 13 amino acids. V was pared by 3 bases and J by 7 bases, with 9 bases between.